This T cell receptor beta chain was sequenced during a study of T cell responses to AZD1222 COVID-19 vaccine. Study conclusions and caveats: Across the whole spike, CD4 TCRs peaked at regions 160-218 and 743-854.

Germline V gene sequence: CDR1 GTSNPN, CDR2 SVGIG (reference sequence). The CDR3 consists of 12 residues. Trimming removed 3 bases at V and 3 bases at J, with 7 bases between. The repertoire was sequenced with immunoSEQ multiplex PCR; TCRdb's copy has only in-frame clones and lacks some. Here the sample spans about 92,000 clones, about nine tenths being singletons. To note about this clone: Its antigen is still unknown.

The input for sequencing was peripheral blood, taken on day 0 of AZD1222 vaccination. The sequence was obtained from an adult in good health. The chain combines TRBV30 with TRBJ2-3, with unresolved D. The DNA of the CDR3 is TGTGCCTGGAGCCATAGTACAGATACGCAGTATTTT. It translates to CAWSHSTDTQYF.